This TCR beta chain was observed in a study of T cells after posttransplantation cyclophosphamide. Study-wide findings and caveats: TRB overlap between skin or GI tissue T cells and blood was limited. TRB clonality was highly associated with recipient CMV seropositivity and reactivation. Donor CD8+ memory clones often dominated recipient blood repertoires at later times.

The CDR3 is 11 residues long. Germline V gene sequence: CDR1 SEHNR, CDR2 FQNEAQ (reference sequence). J lost 14 bases, V lost 6 bases, and 8 bases had no gene match. The repertoire was sequenced with immunoSEQ multiplex PCR; TCRdb's copy has only in-frame clones and lacks some. The table shows 4,000 to 4,500 clones, with nearly 85% occurring only once. As to this clone: The antigen is undetermined.

A marrow graft followed busulfan-fludarabine conditioning, with cyclophosphamide on days +3 and +4. Sequenced here: CD4+ T cells sorted from blood, sampled approximately 38 weeks after a stem cell transplant with posttransplant cyclophosphamide. J is TRBJ1-2 and V is TRBV7-9, with 8 bases identical to TRBD1. The clonotype originates from a male patient aged 30 to 40 who received an allogeneic stem cell transplant from a related donor, was CMV-positive, and had no GVHD. Some T cells may be transferred from the graft donor. The CDR3 loop reads CASRAQGAWTF. Here the CDR3 DNA reads TGTGCCAGCAGAGCTCAGGGGGCATGGACCTTC.